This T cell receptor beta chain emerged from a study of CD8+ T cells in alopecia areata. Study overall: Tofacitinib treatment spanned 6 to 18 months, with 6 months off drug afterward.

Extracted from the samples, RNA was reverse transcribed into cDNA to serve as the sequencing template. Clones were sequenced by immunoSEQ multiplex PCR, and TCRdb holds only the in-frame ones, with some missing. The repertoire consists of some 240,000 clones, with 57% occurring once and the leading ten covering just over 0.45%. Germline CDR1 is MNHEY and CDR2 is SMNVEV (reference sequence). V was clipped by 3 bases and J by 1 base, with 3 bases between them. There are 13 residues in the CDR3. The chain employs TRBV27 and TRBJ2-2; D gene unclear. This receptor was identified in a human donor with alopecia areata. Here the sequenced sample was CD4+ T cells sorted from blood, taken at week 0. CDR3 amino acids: CASSFGNTGELFF. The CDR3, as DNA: TGTGCCAGCAGTTTTGGGAACACCGGGGAGCTGTTTTTT.